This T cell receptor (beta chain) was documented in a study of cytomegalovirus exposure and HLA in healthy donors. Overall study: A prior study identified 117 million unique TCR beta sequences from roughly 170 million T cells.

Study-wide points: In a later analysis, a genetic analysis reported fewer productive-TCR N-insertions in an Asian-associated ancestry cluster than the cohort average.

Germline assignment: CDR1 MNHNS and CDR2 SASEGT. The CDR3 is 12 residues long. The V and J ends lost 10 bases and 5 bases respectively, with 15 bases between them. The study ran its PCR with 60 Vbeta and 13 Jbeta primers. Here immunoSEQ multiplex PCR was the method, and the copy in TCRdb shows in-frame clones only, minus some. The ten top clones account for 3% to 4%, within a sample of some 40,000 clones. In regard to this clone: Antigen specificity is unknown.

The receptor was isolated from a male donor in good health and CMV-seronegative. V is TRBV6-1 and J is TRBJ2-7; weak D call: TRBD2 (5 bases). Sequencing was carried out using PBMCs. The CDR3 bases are TGTGCCACCGTAAACCCGGGGAACGAGCAGTACTTC. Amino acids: CATVNPGNEQYF.